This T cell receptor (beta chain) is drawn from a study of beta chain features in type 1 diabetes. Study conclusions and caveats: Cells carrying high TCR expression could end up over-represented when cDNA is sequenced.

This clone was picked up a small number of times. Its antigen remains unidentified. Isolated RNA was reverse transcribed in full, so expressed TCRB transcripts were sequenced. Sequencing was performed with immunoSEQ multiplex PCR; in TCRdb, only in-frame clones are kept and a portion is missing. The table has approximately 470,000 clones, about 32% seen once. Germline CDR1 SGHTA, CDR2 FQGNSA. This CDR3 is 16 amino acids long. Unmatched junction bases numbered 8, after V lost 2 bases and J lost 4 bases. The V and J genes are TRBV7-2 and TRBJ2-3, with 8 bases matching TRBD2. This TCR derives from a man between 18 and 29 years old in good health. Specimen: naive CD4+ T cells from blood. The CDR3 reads CASSLMSGSSADTQYF. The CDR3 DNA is TGTGCCAGCAGCTTAATGAGCGGGAGTAGCGCAGATACGCAGTATTTT.